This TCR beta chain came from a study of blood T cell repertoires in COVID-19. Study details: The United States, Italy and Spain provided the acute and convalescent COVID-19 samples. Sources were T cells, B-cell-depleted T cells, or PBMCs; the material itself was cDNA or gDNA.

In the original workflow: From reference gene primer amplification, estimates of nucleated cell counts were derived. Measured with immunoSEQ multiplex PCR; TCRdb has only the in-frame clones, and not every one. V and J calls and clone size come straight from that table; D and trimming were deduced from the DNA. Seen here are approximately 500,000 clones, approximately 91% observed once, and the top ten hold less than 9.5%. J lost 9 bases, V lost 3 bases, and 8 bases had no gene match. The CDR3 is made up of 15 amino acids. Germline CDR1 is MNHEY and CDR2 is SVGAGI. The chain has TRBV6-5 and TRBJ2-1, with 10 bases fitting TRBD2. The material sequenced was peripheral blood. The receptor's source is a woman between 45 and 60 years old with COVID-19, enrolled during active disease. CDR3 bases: TGTGCCAGCAGTTATACCACTAGCGGGGATGGTGAGCAGTTCTTC. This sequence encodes CASSYTTSGDGEQFF.